The 10 T cell receptor beta chains listed next were all sequenced from one sample in a study of T cell responses to AZD1222 COVID-19 vaccine. Sequenced by immunoSEQ multiplex PCR; TCRdb stores in-frame clones only, minus some. The data hold around 100,000 clones, with 90% observed a single time. The sequenced sample was peripheral blood, obtained on day 0 of AZD1222 vaccination. The source of these receptors is an adult in good health.

This rearrangement joins TRBV5-6 to TRBJ2-6, with D uncertain. The germline gives CDR1 SGHDT, CDR2 YYEEEE. The CDR3 is 14 amino acids. V was clipped by 0 bases and J by 4 bases, with 5 bases between them. The CDR3 bases are TGTGCCAGCAGCTTGGGGTCGGGGGCCAACGTCCTGACTTTC. The encoded protein is CASSLGSGANVLTF.

The chain has TRBV4-3 and TRBJ1-5; a weak D match, TRBD1 (5 bases). This CDR3 has 16 residues. Germline loops: CDR1 LGHNA, CDR2 YSLEER. Trimming took 0 bases from V and 4 from J, leaving 13 bases between them. CDR3 amino acids: CASSQDRKQDNQPQHF. The CDR3 nucleotides read TGCGCCAGCAGCCAAGATCGGAAACAGGATAATCAGCCCCAGCATTTT.

In its sample, this clone was seen once. The chain employs TRBV19 and TRBJ1-5; the D gene is possibly TRBD1 (6 bases). The germline V gene encodes CDR1 LNHDA and CDR2 SQIVND (reference sequence). There are 15 residues in the CDR3. The ends were cut back, 3 bases at V and 5 bases at J, with 14 bases in the middle. The CDR3 spells CASSMSRGAYQPQHF. Here the CDR3 DNA reads TGTGCCAGTAGTATGTCGCGGGGGGCTTATCAGCCCCAGCATTTT.

This clone was picked up one time. The rearrangement links TRBV4-3 to TRBJ1-2; D gene uncertain. The V gene lost 0 bases and the J gene lost 11 bases, with 16 bases spanning the gap. CDR3 length equals 14 residues. The germline gives CDR1 LGHNA, CDR2 YSLEER. The CDR3 region has the DNA TGCGCCAGCAGCCAAGATAGGCTGGTCTGGGGTTACACCTTC. Translated, it gives CASSQDRLVWGYTF.

This sequence joins TRBV6-1 and TRBJ1-2, with 7 nucleotides matching TRBD1. The CDR3 has 15 amino acids. Germline V gene data show CDR1 as MNHNS and CDR2 as SASEGT. The J segment lost 3 bases and the V segment lost 3 bases, leaving 7 bases of the junction unmatched. The CDR3 reads CASSEAGTEYYGYTF. The CDR3 DNA reads as TGTGCCAGCAGTGAGGCCGGGACAGAATACTATGGCTACACCTTC.

The chain employs TRBV5-1 and TRBJ1-1; 9 nucleotides line up with TRBD1. This CDR3 is built from 13 residues. J was trimmed by 6 bases and V by 4 bases; bases with no gene match: 4. Germline V CDR1 and CDR2: SGHRS, YFSETQ. The CDR3 sequence: CASSRGQGAEAFF. For the CDR3, the DNA is TGCGCCAGCAGCCGGGGACAGGGCGCTGAAGCTTTCTTT.

The chain employs TRBV5-1 and TRBJ2-1; D unresolved. This CDR3 has 14 amino acids. Between the trimmed V and J ends, which lost 4 bases and 5 bases, there was a span of 13 bases. Germline V lookup: CDR1 SGHRS, CDR2 YFSETQ. The CDR3 protein is CASSRAGVDNEQFF. The CDR3 nucleotides are TGCGCCAGCAGCAGAGCAGGTGTGGACAATGAGCAGTTCTTC.

This chain links TRBV3-1 (or the pseudogene TRBV3-2) with TRBJ2-3; 7 bases are a match to TRBD1. Germline CDR1 reads LGHDT; CDR2 reads YNNKEL (reference sequence). V lost 5 bases to trimming and J lost 2 bases; unmatched junction nucleotides: 10. CDR3 length: 16 amino acids. CDR3: CASSVQGVTNTDTQYF. Here the CDR3 DNA reads TGTGCCAGCAGCGTCCAGGGGGTTACAAACACAGATACGCAGTATTTT.

This clone was detected a few times. J is TRBJ2-7 and V is TRBV11-2, with D maybe TRBD1 (5 bases). This CDR3 region has 16 residues. V was cut by 5 bases and J by 2 bases, with 19 bases left in between. The germline V gene has CDR1 SGHAT and CDR2 FQNNGV. This chain's CDR3 is CASSPVSRQGTYEQYF. CDR3 coding DNA: TGTGCCAGCAGCCCTGTTTCCCGCCAGGGAACCTACGAGCAGTACTTC.

V usage is TRBV7-9 and J usage is TRBJ1-6; D is uncertain. CDR3 length: 13 amino acids. V lost 5 bases and J lost 4, with 6 bases in between. Germline CDR1 SEHNR, CDR2 FQNEAQ (reference sequence). CDR3 in amino acids: CASSPLYNSPLHF. The CDR3 bases are TGTGCCAGCAGCCCCCTGTATAATTCACCCCTCCACTTT. The complete variable domain, with remaining parts taken from reference TRBV7-9 and TRBJ1-6, reads DTGVSQNPRHKITKRGQNVTFRCDPISEHNRLYWYRQTLGQGPEFLTYFQNEAQLEKSRLLSDRFSAERPKGSFSTLEIQRTEQGDSAMYLCASSPLYNSPLHFGNGTRLTVT.